The 4 T cell receptor beta chains given below trace back to one sample, sequenced in a study of response to subunit inactivated influenza vaccine. TCRdb re-analysed the RT-PCR reads in MiXCR, keeping a single row per CDR3 protein. The sample contains about 530,000 distinct CDR3 sequences, roughly 13% of which appear only once. The sequencing used PBMCs from blood, collected about 6 weeks after vaccination. The receptors here all came from a man aged 45 to 65 who received an inactivated influenza vaccine.

J is TRBJ2-2 and V is TRBV7-6, with 8 positions matching TRBD2. Germline CDR1 reads SGHVS; CDR2 reads FNYEAQ. There are 16 residues in the CDR3. V dropped 5 bases and J dropped 2; count of bases not matched to a gene: 7. CDR3 sequence reads: CASSRAGGPNTGELFF. CDR3 DNA sequence: TGTGCCAGCAGCCGGGCGGGGGGCCCAAACACCGGGGAGCTGTTTTTT. The full variable domain, its missing parts supplied by reference TRBV7-6 and TRBJ2-2, is GAGVSQSPRYKVTKRGQDVALRCDPISGHVSLYWYRQALGQGPEFLTYFNYEAQQDKSGLPNDRFSAERPEGSISTLTIQRTEQRDSAMYRCASSRAGGPNTGELFFGEGSRLTVL.

In this sample, this clonotype turned up many times. The chain uses TRBV20-1 and TRBJ1-1; the D gene is possibly TRBD1 (5 bases). The CDR3 runs 14 residues. CDR1 and CDR2 (germline): DFQATT, SNEGSKA (reference sequence). V was pared by 0 bases and J by 0 bases, with 8 bases between. CDR3 nucleotides: TGCAGTGCTAGAGATTTGGGGGTGAACACTGAAGCTTTCTTT. Its translation: CSARDLGVNTEAFF.

This chain joins TRBV29-1 and TRBJ2-1; 11 bases fit TRBD2. Germline V gene sequence: CDR1 SQVTM, CDR2 ANQGSEA. J gave up 8 bases and V 1 base, and 10 bases lay outside the gene matches. This CDR3 is built from 16 residues. This chain's CDR3 is CSVEGTSGGQRDEQFF. In nucleotides, the CDR3 is TGCAGCGTTGAAGGAACTAGCGGGGGTCAACGGGATGAGCAGTTCTTC.

The chain employs TRBV20-1 and TRBJ2-2; D is ambiguous. Germline CDR1 is DFQATT and CDR2 is SNEGSKA (reference sequence). V dropped 6 bases and J dropped 5 bases, with 10 bases sitting between them. The CDR3 is 12 amino acids. The CDR3 is CSAQPGTGELFF. CDR3 sequence (DNA): TGCAGTGCCCAACCCGGAACCGGGGAGCTGTTTTTT.